These 5 T cell receptor beta chains share one sample of origin, sequenced in a study of cytomegalovirus exposure and HLA in healthy donors. The PCR was carried out with 60 Vbeta primers and 13 Jbeta primers. Produced via immunoSEQ multiplex PCR; TCRdb's table is partial and in-frame only. The sample has under 110,000 clones, 71% seen once. The specimen was PBMCs. All receptors come from a female donor in good health and CMV-seronegative.

V usage is TRBV28 and J usage is TRBJ2-6, with 12 bases lining up with TRBD2. This CDR3 is built from 20 residues. Germline V gene sequence: CDR1 MDHEN, CDR2 SYDVKM. Trimming removed 2 bases from V and 2 bases from J; junction bases left unmatched: 10. CDR3 region: CASSLVTSGRSNPGANVLTF. CDR3 DNA: TGTGCCAGCAGTTTAGTGACTAGCGGGAGATCTAACCCTGGGGCCAACGTCCTGACTTTC.

V is TRBV9 and J is TRBJ2-3; 14 nucleotides agree with TRBD2. V was clipped by 2 bases and J by 5 bases; unmatched bases: 4. Germline CDR1 and CDR2: SGDLS and YYNGEE. The CDR3 sequence is 16 residues long. The CDR3 protein is CASSVEGLAGVDTQYF. Here the CDR3 DNA reads TGTGCCAGCAGCGTTGAGGGACTAGCGGGGGTAGATACGCAGTATTTT.

In its sample, this clone was seen once. The chain uses TRBV28 and TRBJ1-2, with TRBD1 matching 7 bases. Per the germline V gene, CDR1 is MDHEN and CDR2 is SYDVKM. The CDR3 is 15 residues long. V lost 3 bases to trimming and J lost 3 bases; unmatched junction nucleotides: 7. The CDR3 region is CASSLLTGNYYGYTF. For the CDR3, the DNA is TGTGCCAGCAGTTTGTTGACAGGGAATTACTATGGCTACACCTTC.

This chain uses TRBV6-1 with TRBJ1-1; D is undetermined. The germline V gene encodes CDR1 MNHNS and CDR2 SASEGT. The CDR3 covers 15 residues. Trimming removed 0 bases from V and 4 bases from J, with 12 bases in between. Written as DNA, the CDR3 is TGTGCCAGCAGTGAAGCGGTTCGCCGGGGCACTGAAGCTTTCTTT. This gives the protein CASSEAVRRGTEAFF.

The chain recombines TRBV29-1 with TRBJ2-1; TRBD1 matches at 8 bases. The CDR3 is made up of 12 amino acids. Germline CDR1 reads SQVTM; CDR2 reads ANQGSEA. The V and J ends lost 6 bases and 8 bases, in that order; junction bases with no gene match: 6. CDR3 protein: CSVGRTGYEQFF. The CDR3 DNA follows: TGCAGCGTAGGGCGGACAGGGTATGAGCAGTTCTTC.